This T cell receptor beta chain was identified during a study of CD8 T cells in ankylosing spondylitis. TCRdb used MiXCR to reprocess the 5' RACE reads, holding one entry per CDR3 protein. The sample lists 210,000 or so distinct CDR3 sequences, approximately 8% occurring once. In its sample, this clonotype was seen many times. This CDR3 has 13 amino acids. The germline V gene has CDR1 LNHDA and CDR2 SQIVND (reference sequence). Trimming took 3 bases from V and 6 from J, leaving 9 bases between them. The sequenced material came from blood, either unsorted or a sorted T cell fraction (not recorded which). The chain uses TRBV19 and TRBJ2-1; no reliable D call. The source is a female donor with ankylosing spondylitis or in good health (not recorded which). CDR3 region: CASSIQIPNEQFF. CDR3 DNA: TGTGCCAGTAGTATCCAAATTCCCAATGAGCAGTTCTTC. The variable domain in full, completed from reference TRBV19 and TRBJ2-1, reads DGGITQSPKYLFRKEGQNVTLSCEQNLNHDAMYWYRQDPGQGLRLIYYSQIVNDFQKGDIAEGYSVSREKKESFPLTVTSAQKNPTAFYLCASSIQIPNEQFFGPGTRLTVL.